The count of the clone carrying this T cell receptor beta chain is one. HIV-negative, healthy adults without recent acute infections or vaccinations were the donors. Execution of the assay was at deep level. The protocol was immunoSEQ multiplex PCR, while the TCRdb copy is restricted to in-frame clones and leaves out a portion. The sample includes approximately 2,300,000 clones, just under 95% of them seen just once. The data were obtained in a study of shared clonotypes between healthy human individuals. Turning to the study itself: Ranging from 18 to 49 in age, donors were two women and a few men.

Sequenced material: naive CD4+ T cells from PBMCs. Stated subset: CD45RA+ positively selected. The TCR sequence derives from a man younger than 35 in good health. Some clones in this sample may be carry-over from other donors' samples.

For the CDR3, the DNA is TGTGCCAGCAGCTTGGTCCTCGCAGATACGCAGTATTTT. This translates into CASSLVLADTQYF. The gene calls are TRBV7-3 and TRBJ2-3; D is unclear. Trimming left V 3 bases short and J 4 bases short, with 8 bases between. The CDR3 sequence is 13 residues long. Germline CDR1 and CDR2: SGHTA and FQGTGA.